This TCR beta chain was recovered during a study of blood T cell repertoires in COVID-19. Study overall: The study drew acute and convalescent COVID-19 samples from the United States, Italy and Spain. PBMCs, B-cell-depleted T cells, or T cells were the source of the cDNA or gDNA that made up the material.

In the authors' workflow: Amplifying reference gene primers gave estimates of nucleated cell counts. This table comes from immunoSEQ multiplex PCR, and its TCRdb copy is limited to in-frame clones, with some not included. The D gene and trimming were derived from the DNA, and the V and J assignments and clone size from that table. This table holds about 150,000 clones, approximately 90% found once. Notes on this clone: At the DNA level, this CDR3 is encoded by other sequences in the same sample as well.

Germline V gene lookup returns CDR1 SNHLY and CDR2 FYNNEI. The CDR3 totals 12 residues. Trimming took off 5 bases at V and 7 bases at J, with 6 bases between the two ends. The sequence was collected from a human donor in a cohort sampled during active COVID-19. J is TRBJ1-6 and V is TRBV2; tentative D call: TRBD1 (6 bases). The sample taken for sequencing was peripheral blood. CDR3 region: CASSRGNSPLHF. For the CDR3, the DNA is TGTGCCAGCAGTAGGGGGAATTCACCCCTCCACTTT.